This T cell receptor (beta chain) was sequenced during a study of T cell responses to AZD1222 COVID-19 vaccine. Study observations and caveats: The donor group comprised mostly white British people and more females; the analysis possibly underestimated clonal diversity. Spike-specific TCR breadth and depth grew following two AZD1222 doses.

Sequencing used immunoSEQ multiplex PCR; TCRdb keeps in-frame clones, though not all of them. The repertoire holds 65,000 to 80,000 clones, about 91% seen once, with approximately 7% in the top ten. After removal of 10 bases from V and 10 bases from J, the junction contained 10 bases not matched to a gene. The germline V gene encodes CDR1 LNHDA and CDR2 SQIVND (reference sequence). This CDR3 has 12 residues. The table lists this clone with a count of one. Its antigen remains unknown. This specimen consisted of peripheral blood, obtained on day 0 of MenACWY control vaccination. The chain recombines TRBV19 with TRBJ2-1; 7 bases fit TRBD2. The receptor comes from an adult in good health. The CDR3 bases are TGTGCCACCACGTTTAGCGGGTCGGAGCAGTTCTTC. Protein product: CATTFSGSEQFF.